This T cell receptor beta chain appears in the sequencing data of a study of T cell repertoires in cytomegalovirus infection (dated by TCRdb to the late 2010s). Context from the whole study: Donor HLA type was relevant to the analysis, as public TCR beta signatures indicated carriage of CMV infection together with the matching HLA type. General study outcomes and caveats: Cumulative frequency of public TCR beta family members discriminated carriers of CMV infection plus the relevant HLA type in this cohort and an independent roughly 340-donor cohort. The ex vivo response was dominated by HLA-C-restricted CMV-specific TCR beta clonotypes, which also provided the single most frequent clonotype in two of eight donors.

Data came from an Illumina HiSeq 1500. TCRdb reworked the public reads: Q25 trimming with fastp, MiXCR clone assembly, productive beta chains retained. Records with the same CDR3 protein are collapsed into one entry carrying the most frequent genes and DNA. For this sample there are about 310,000 distinct CDR3 sequences; roughly 15% appear just once. The ten largest make up around 12% of the sample. This clonotype showed up many times. It has no known antigen specificity. Base qualities are not provided; no much larger clone lies one nucleotide away. The source material was PBMCs. The TCR originated in a human donor in good health (CMV status not recorded). Some clones in this sample may be carry-over from other donors' samples.

The CDR3 reads CASSLAATKTQYF. The DNA sequence is given as TGTGCCAGCAGCTTAGCGGCCACAAAGACCCAGTACTTC. This receptor chain uses TRBV7-2 and TRBJ2-5, with the D segment identity uncertain. Spanning cysteine to phenylalanine, the CDR3 consists of 13 amino acids. Just CDR3 DNA is preserved here, 39 bases in frame from base 1. CDR1 and CDR2, looked up from the germline V gene, are SGHTA and FQGNSA. V gives up 0 bases and J gives up 6 bases, and the segment between their germline ends measures 8 bases. The full variable domain, with segments outside the CDR3 supplied by the reference TRBV7-2 and TRBJ2-5 proteins, appears as GAGVSQSPSNKVTEKGKDVELRCDPISGHTALYWYRQSLGQGLEFLIYFQGNSAPDKSGLPSDRFSAERTGGSVSTLTIQRTQQEDSAVYLCASSLAATKTQYFGPGTRLLVL.